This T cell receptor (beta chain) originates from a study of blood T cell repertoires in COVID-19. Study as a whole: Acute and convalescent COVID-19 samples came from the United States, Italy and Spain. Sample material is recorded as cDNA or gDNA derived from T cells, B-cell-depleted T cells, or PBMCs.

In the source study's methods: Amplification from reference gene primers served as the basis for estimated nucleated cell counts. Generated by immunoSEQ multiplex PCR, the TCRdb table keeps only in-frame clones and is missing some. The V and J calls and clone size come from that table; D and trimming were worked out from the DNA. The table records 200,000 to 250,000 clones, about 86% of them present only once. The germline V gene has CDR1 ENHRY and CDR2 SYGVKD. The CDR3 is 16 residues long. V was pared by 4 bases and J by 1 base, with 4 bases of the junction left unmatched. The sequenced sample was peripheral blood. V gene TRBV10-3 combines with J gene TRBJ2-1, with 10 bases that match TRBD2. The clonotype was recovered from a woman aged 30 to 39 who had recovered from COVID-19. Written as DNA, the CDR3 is TGTGCCATCAGTGTCCGAGCGGGAGGGTCCTACAATGAGCAGTTCTTC. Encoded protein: CAISVRAGGSYNEQFF.